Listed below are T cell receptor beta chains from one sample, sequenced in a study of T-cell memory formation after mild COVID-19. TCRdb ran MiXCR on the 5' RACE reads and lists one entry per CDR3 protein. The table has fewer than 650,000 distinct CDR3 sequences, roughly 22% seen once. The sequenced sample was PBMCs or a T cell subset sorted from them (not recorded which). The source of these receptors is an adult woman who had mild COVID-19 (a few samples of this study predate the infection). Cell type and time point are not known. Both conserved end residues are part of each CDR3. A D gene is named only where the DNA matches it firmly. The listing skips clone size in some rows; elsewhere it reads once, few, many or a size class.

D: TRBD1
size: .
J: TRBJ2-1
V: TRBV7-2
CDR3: CASSLDRGPGQFF

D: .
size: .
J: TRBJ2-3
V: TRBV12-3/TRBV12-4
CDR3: CATTRASEQGTDTQYF

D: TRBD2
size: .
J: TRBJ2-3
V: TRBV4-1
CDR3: CASSQDTTSGSTDTQYF

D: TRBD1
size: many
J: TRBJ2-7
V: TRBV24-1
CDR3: CATSEWTGGEQYF

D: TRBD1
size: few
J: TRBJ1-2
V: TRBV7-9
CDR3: CASSLAPDRGGYTF

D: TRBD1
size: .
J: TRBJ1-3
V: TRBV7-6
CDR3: CASSKTGTGFGNTIYF

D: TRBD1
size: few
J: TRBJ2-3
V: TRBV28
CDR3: CASSWTGGDQTDTQYF

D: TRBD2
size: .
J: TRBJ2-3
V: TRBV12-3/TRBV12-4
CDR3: CASSAHGWEGSDTQYF

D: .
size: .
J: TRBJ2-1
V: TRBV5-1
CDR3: CASSLPSGGSYNEQFF

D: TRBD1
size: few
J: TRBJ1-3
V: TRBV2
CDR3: CASSSGTGGGNTIYF

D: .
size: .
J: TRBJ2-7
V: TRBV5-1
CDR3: CASSADRPPDEQYF

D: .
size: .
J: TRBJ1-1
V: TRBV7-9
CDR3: CASSPRADVNTEAFF

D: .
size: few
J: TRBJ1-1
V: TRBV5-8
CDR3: CASSPRDPDTEAFF

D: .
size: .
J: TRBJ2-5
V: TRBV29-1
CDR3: CSLGDLYQETQYF

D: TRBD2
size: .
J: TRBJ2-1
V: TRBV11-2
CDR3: CASSFTASGGHEQFF

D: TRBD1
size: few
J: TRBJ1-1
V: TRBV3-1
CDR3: CASSPRGGQGGTEAFF

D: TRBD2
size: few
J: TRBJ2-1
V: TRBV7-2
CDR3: CASSSRTSGRTYNEQFF

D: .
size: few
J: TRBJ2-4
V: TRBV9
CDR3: CASSVGGGGGENIQYF

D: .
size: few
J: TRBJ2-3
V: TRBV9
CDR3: CASSVREADTQYF

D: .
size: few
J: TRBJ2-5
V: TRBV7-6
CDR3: CASSPHAGQLEGETQYF

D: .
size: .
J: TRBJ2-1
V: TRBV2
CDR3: CASSALTSHEQFF

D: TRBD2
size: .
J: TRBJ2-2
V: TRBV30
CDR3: CAWYRGRGKGTSNTGELFF

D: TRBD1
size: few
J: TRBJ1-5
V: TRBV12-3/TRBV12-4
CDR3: CASSPDRADQPQHF

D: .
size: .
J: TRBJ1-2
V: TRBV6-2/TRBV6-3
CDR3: CASRKVVLGYTF

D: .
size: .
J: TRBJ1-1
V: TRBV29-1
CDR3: CSERRGRNTEAFF

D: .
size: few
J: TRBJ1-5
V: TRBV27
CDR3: CASRTAFTNQPQHF

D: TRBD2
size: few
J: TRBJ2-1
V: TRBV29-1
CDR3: CSVLGLAENDNEQFF

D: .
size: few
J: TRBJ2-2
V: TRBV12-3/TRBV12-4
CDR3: CASSPGTELFF

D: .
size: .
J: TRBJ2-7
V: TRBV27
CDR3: CASGRQSNRYEQYF

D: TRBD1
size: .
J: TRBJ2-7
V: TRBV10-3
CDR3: CAILRDRTYEQYF

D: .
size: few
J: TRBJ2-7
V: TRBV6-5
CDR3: CASSYPKVSYEQYF

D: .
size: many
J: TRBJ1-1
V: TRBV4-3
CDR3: CASSQGEGEGGTEAFF

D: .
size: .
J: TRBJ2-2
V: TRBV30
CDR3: CAWGAGGELFF

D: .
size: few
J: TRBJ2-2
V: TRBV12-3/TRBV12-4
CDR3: CASSLFQVNTGELFF

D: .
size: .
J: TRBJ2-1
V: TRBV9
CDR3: CASSAAGWDEQFF

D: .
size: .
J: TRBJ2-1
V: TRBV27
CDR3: CASSPQGLYNEQFF

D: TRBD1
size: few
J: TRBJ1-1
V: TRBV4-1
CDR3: CASSQGQGLVEAFF

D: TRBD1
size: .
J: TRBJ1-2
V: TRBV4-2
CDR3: CASSPGTADSYGYTF

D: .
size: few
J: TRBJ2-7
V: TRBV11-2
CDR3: CASSLAGREGAYEQYF

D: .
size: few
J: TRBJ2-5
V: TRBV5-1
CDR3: CASSFRGGEETQYF

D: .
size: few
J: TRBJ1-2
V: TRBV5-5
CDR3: CASSKTENYGYTF